This T cell receptor (beta chain) was identified during a study of shared clonotypes between healthy human individuals. Findings and limits, study-wide: Among a few donors, roughly 5.4% of naive CD4 clonotypes were found in common.

About this clone itself: Its antigen is as yet unknown.

Germline-derived CDR1 and CDR2 are MDHEN and SYDVKM. CDR3 length equals 11 residues. Trimming removed 8 bases from V and 12 bases from J, with 14 bases in between. Only in-frame clones appear in the TCRdb table, and some are missing; sequencing was by immunoSEQ multiplex PCR. Of around 1.5 million clones listed, 98% are singletons. The specimen was naive CD4+ T cells sorted from blood. Subset defined: CD45RA+ positively selected. This receptor was identified in a man aged 25-45 years in good health. V usage is TRBV28 and J usage is TRBJ1-5; a possible D gene is TRBD1 (5 bases). The CDR3 bases are TGTGCCAGCGTCGGACAATTTCTCCAGCATTTT. Translating it yields CASVGQFLQHF. The full variable domain, with the rest looked up from reference TRBV28 and TRBJ1-5, is DVKVTQSSRYLVKRTGEKVFLECVQDMDHENMFWYRQDPGLGLRLIYFSYDVKMKEKGDIPEGYSVSREKKERFSLILESASTNQTSMYLCASVGQFLQHFGDGTRLSIL.